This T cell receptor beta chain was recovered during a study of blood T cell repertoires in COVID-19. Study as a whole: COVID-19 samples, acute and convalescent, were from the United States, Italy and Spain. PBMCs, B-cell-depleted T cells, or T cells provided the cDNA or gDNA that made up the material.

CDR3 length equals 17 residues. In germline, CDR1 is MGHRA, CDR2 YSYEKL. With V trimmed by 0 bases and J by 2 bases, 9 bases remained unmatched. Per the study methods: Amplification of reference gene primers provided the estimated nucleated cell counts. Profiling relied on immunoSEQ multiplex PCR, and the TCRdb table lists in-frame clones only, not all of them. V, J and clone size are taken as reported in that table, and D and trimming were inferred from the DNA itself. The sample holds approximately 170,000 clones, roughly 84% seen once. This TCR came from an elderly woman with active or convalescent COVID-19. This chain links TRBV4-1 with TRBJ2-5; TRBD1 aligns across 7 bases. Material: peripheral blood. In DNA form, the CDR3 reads TGCGCCAGCAGCCAAGATCCACAGGGGACGTTACAAGAGACCCAGTACTTC. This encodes CASSQDPQGTLQETQYF.